This T cell receptor beta chain originates from a study of blood T cell repertoires in COVID-19 (dated by TCRdb to the early 2020s). For the wider study: The collaborator samples originated in the United States, Italy and Spain and spanned the acute and convalescent phases of COVID-19. The samples were drawn from the first 160 participants of the ongoing ImmuneRACE study and from over a thousand subjects provided by 6 global collaborators. The repertoires were released in a freely available public database meant as a resource for research on the immune response to SARS-CoV-2. A de-identified subject ID, COVID-19 status, age in years and sex were almost always included in the sample metadata. Deeply sampled blood TCRbeta repertoires from subjects exposed to, actively infected with, or recovered from COVID-19 were included in the dataset. Where HLA class I and class II types were available, the types were taken from metadata supplied by the sample provider, not from assay-based typing. The prospective study material was composed of cDNA or gDNA derived from T cells, B-cell-depleted T cells, or PBMCs.

V gives up 8 bases and J gives up 4 bases, and the segment between their germline ends measures 14 bases. From the cysteine up to the phenylalanine, the CDR3 has a length of 13 residues. Only CDR3 DNA is held: 39 bases, read in frame from base 1. CDR1 and CDR2 were assigned from the germline V gene as MNHEY and SVGAGI. One collaborating source in Seattle enrolled patients while the patients were actively infected and followed the patients over time throughout the course of disease. The collaborating institutions used their own protocols to collect whole blood in K2EDTA tubes. For TCRbeta analysis, collaborators shipped samples as frozen whole blood, isolated PBMCs, or DNA extracted from either of those sample types. The immunoSEQ Assay, a bias-controlled multiplex PCR, was used to amplify TCRbeta CDR3 regions from genomic DNA. Per the original workflow: Within the assay, amplification of reference gene primers was used to estimate how many nucleated cells each sample contained. To quantify the absolute abundance of each unique TCRbeta CDR3 rearrangement, sequence reads were collapsed and filtered. Productive Simpson clonality was computed per sample as the square root of Simpson's diversity index over productive rearrangements. TCRdb stores this immuneACCESS table with in-frame sequences only. Part of the clones is absent; in the studies checked, under half of the shortfall reflects unresolved V genes, and no reason is known for the rest. V and J calls and clone size are as listed in that table; D and trimming were resolved from the DNA. The sample table lists 100,000 to 150,000 clones, around nine tenths of them with a count of one. The ten largest clones capture around 2% of the sample.

Summary of the overall study and its limitations: The quantity of clinical and demographic metadata differed by source and by participant and was supplied without curation.

About this clone itself: Its antigen remains undetermined. No qualities accompany the bases; no much larger clone lies one base away.

This TCR derives from a man aged 45-65 years with COVID-19, enrolled during active disease. The V gene is TRBV6-5 and the J gene is TRBJ1-1; the D gene assignment is ambiguous. Sequenced: peripheral blood. The DNA sequence is given as TGTGCCAGCGGGCGGGTCCCGATCACTGAAGCTTTCTTT. This translates into CASGRVPITEAFF.